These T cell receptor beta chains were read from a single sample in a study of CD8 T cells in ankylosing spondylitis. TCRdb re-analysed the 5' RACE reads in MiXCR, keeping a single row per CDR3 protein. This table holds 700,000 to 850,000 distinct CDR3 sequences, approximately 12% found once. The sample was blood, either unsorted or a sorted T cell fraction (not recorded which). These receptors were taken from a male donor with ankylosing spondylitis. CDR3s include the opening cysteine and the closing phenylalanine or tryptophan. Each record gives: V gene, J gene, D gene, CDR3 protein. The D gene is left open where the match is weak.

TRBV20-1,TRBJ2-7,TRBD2,CSALRLATYEQYF
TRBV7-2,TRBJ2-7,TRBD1,CASSLETGIVYEQYF
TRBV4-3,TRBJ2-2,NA,CASSQDGDSRLTGELFF
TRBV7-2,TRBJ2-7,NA,CASSLERQGGYEQYF
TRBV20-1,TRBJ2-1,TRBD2,CSAIHLLMGTKQFF
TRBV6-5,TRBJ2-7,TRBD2,CASSYSGQGLAGINEQYF
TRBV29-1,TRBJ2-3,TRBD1,CSVVTGTDTQYF
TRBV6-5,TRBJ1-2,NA,CASSYSAQGYKDGYTF
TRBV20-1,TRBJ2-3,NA,CSASAALADTQYF
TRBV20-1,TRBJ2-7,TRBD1,CCARDPRTGSGDEQYF
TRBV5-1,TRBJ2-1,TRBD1,CASSLLQGDYNEQFF
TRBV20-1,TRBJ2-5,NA,CSARDSLQETQYF
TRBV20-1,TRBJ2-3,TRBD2,CSARGAGERTDTQYF
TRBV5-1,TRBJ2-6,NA,CASSVLGAGANVLTF
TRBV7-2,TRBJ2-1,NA,CASSRGALSYNEQFF
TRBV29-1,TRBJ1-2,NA,CSVEDKRRNYGYTF
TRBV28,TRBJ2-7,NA,CASKGGLPYEQYF
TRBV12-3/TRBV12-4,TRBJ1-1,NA,CASNKAGVDTEAFF
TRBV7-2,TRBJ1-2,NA,CASSFSGPPSSNYGYTF
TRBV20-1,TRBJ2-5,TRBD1,CSARLQGQETQYF
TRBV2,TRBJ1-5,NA,CASRAGTFTPIRQPQHF
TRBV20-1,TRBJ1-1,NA,CSARDPPWQGNTEAFF